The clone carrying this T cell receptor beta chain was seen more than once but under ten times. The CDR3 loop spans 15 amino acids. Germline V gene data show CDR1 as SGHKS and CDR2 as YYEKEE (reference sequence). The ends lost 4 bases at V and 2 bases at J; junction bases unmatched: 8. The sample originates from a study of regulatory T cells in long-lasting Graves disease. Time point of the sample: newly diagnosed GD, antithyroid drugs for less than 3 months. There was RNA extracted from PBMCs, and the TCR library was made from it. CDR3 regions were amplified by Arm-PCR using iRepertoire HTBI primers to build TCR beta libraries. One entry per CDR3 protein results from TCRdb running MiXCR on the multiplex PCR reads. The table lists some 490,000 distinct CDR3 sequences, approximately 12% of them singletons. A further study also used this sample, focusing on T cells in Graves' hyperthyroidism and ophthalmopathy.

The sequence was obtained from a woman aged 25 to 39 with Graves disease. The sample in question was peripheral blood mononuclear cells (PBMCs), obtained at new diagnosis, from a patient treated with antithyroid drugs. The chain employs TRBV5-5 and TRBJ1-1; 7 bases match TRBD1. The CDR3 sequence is CASSNRQGPNTEAFF. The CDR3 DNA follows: TGTGCCAGCAGCAACAGACAGGGACCAAACACTGAAGCTTTCTTT.